This T cell receptor (beta chain) was sequenced in a study of Graves' ophthalmopathy and Graves' hyperthyroidism. Study conclusions and caveats: Most thyroid clonotypes with frequency above 0.001 were detected in blood too.

Moderate-to-severe activity, CAS at least 3, NOSPECS at least 4 and duration under 3 months characterized donors with ophthalmopathy. Exclusion covered patients with other autoimmune diseases or uncontrolled infections (as well as pregnancy or lactation). The TCR beta CDR3 regions underwent amplification from RNA transcripts. First-round RT-PCR employed HTBI primers, with a second-round multiplex PCR after it. TCRdb redid the calling of the multiplex PCR reads with MiXCR, one entry per CDR3 protein. The sample yields hundreds of thousands of distinct CDR3 sequences, 45% seen once. This clonotype was seen many times. Its target is not known. Sequences were obtained from peripheral blood. The TCR originated in an adult man with Graves' ophthalmopathy.

As DNA, the CDR3 is TGTGCCAGTAGTCGGGACGTTAGCGGCTACACCTTC. This translates into CASSRDVSGYTF. The chain combines TRBV19 with TRBJ1-2; a weak D match, TRBD1 (5 bases). This CDR3 spans 12 amino acids. V was cut by 5 bases and J by 8 bases, with 12 bases left in between. Germline values: CDR1 LNHDA, CDR2 SQIVND (reference sequence).